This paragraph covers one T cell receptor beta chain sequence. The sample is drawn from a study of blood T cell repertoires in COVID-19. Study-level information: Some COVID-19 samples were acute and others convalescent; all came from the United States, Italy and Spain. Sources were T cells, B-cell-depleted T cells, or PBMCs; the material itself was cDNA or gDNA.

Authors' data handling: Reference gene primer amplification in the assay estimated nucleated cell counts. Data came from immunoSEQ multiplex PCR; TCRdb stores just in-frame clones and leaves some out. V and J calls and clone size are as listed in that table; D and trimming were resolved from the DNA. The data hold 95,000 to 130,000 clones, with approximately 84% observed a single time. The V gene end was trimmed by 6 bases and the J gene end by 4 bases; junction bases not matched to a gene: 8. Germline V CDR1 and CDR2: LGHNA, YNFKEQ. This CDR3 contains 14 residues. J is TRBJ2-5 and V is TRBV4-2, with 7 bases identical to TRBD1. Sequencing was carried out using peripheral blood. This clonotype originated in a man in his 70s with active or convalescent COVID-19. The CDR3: CASRLLGGSETQYF. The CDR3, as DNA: TGTGCCAGCAGGCTACTAGGGGGCTCAGAGACCCAGTACTTC.